Presented here are 31 T cell receptor beta chains from one specimen sequenced in a study of blood T cell repertoires in COVID-19. The assay was immunoSEQ multiplex PCR, and TCRdb's table has in-frame clones only and misses some. This repertoire shows 50,000 or so clones, roughly 87% found once; its top ten account for about a sixth. Sample: peripheral blood. These receptors were collected from a human donor with active COVID-19. The donor label of this sample is uncertain.

The chain links TRBV7-8 to TRBJ2-3; D gene ambiguous. The CDR3 spans 16 residues. Looked up from germline, CDR1 is SGHVS and CDR2 is FQNEAQ. V lost 1 base to trimming and J lost 0 bases, with 11 bases between them. As DNA, the CDR3 is TGTGCCAGCAGCTTAGGGGCAGTTAGTAGCACAGATACGCAGTATTTT. Residues: CASSLGAVSSTDTQYF.

The J gene is TRBJ1-6, the V gene TRBV23-1; 8 nucleotides match TRBD1. TRBV23-1 is an ORF, and what it does is uncertain. Trimming cost V 4 bases and J 7 bases; bases outside gene matches: 12. The CDR3 loop spans 17 amino acids. The CDR3 sequence is CASSRSLSDRVNSPLHF. CDR3 DNA sequence: TGCGCCAGCAGTCGATCACTCTCGGACAGGGTCAATTCACCCCTCCACTTT.

The chain uses TRBV19 and TRBJ1-1; D remains unclear. Germline CDR1 LNHDA, CDR2 SQIVND (reference sequence). The germline V and J ends were trimmed by 3 bases and 6 bases, with 8 bases remaining between them. The CDR3 totals 12 residues. This CDR3 is CASSIGVAEAFF. CDR3 bases: TGTGCCAGTAGTATCGGAGTGGCTGAAGCTTTCTTT.

The gene calls are TRBV18 and TRBJ2-7, with TRBD1 matching over 11 bases. The V gene's germline CDR1 is KGHSH and CDR2 LQKENI. After removal of 0 bases from V and 4 bases from J, the junction contained 8 bases not matched to a gene. This CDR3 contains 17 residues. The CDR3 region is CASSPPIGQGAFYEQYF. DNA for the CDR3: TGTGCCAGCTCACCACCCATCGGACAGGGGGCTTTTTACGAGCAGTACTTC. Looking up the rest from reference TRBV18 and TRBJ2-7 gives the full variable domain: NAGVMQNPRHLVRRRGQEARLRCSPMKGHSHVYWYRQLPEEGLKFMVYLQKENIIDESGMPKERFSAEFPKEGPSILRIQQVVRGDSAAYFCASSPPIGQGAFYEQYFGPGTRLTVT.

This chain uses TRBV4-3 with TRBJ1-2, with D possibly TRBD1 on 5 matching bases. CDR1 is LGHNA, CDR2 YSLEER, per germline. CDR3 length: 17 residues. V lost 0 bases and J 4 bases, leaving 18 bases between the germline ends. The CDR3 region is CASSQEAGNFWAYGYTF. DNA for the CDR3: TGCGCCAGCAGCCAAGAGGCAGGGAACTTTTGGGCCTATGGCTACACCTTC.

J is TRBJ2-3 and V is TRBV4-3; D remains ambiguous. This CDR3 spans 17 amino acids. In germline, CDR1 is LGHNA, CDR2 YSLEER. The V end lost 1 base, the J end lost 0 bases, and 14 bases lay between the germline ends. CDR3 loop: CASSQGTTQTSTDTQYF. CDR3 coding DNA: TGCGCCAGCAGCCAAGGCACTACTCAGACTAGCACAGATACGCAGTATTTT.

The chain is built from TRBV29-1 and TRBJ1-2; a possible D gene is TRBD1 (5 bases). Trimming left V 3 bases short and J 2 bases short, with 7 bases between. The CDR3 spans 12 residues. Germline loops: CDR1 SQVTM, CDR2 ANQGSEA. The CDR3 reads CSVDAGNYGYTF. In DNA, the CDR3 is TGCAGCGTTGATGCAGGGAACTATGGCTACACCTTC.

This sequence joins TRBV6-5 and TRBJ1-2; TRBD1 aligns across 11 bases. V was pared by 7 bases and J by 6 bases, with 10 bases of the junction left unmatched. The CDR3 covers 15 residues. CDR1 is MNHEY and CDR2 is SVGAGI in the germline V gene. The CDR3 loop reads CASNHPGQGANGYTF. In DNA form, the CDR3 reads TGTGCCAGCAACCACCCCGGACAGGGGGCAAATGGCTACACCTTC.

V gene TRBV5-8 combines with J gene TRBJ2-3; the D gene is possibly TRBD1 (5 bases). The CDR3 totals 15 residues. Trimming shortened V by 10 bases and J by 2 bases, and 20 bases separated the two germline ends. Per germline, CDR1 SGHTS and CDR2 YDEGEE. The CDR3 sequence is CAAPEAGFNTDTQYF. CDR3 sequence (DNA): TGTGCCGCCCCCGAGGCAGGGTTTAACACAGATACGCAGTATTTT.

The chain combines TRBV6-2 or TRBV6-3 with TRBJ2-5; D is undetermined. The CDR3 spans 11 residues. V dropped 4 bases and J dropped 5 bases, with 5 bases sitting between them. Per the germline V gene, CDR1 is MNHEY and CDR2 is SVGEGT. CDR3 sequence: CASSLRETQYF. The CDR3 nucleotides are TGTGCCAGCAGTTTGAGGGAGACCCAGTACTTC.

The chain has TRBV4-2 and TRBJ2-1, with D perhaps matching TRBD1 (5 bases). V dropped 0 bases and J dropped 2 bases, with 8 bases sitting between them. The CDR3 is 15 residues long. From germline, CDR1 is LGHNA and CDR2 YNFKEQ. The CDR3 is CASSQEWGTYNEQFF. The CDR3 coding sequence is TGTGCCAGCAGCCAAGAGTGGGGCACCTACAATGAGCAGTTCTTC.

V and J are TRBV27 and TRBJ2-7, with a tentative D call TRBD2 (6 bases). The CDR3 is 16 amino acids. CDR1 and CDR2 (germline): MNHEY, SMNVEV (reference sequence). V lost 4 bases to trimming and J lost 2 bases, with 18 bases between them. CDR3 nucleotides: TGTGCCAGCAGTTCCAAACGGGGAGGTGCACCCTACGAGCAGTACTTC. Translation gives CASSSKRGGAPYEQYF.

The table lists this clone with a count of one. The J gene is TRBJ1-2, the V gene TRBV12-3 or TRBV12-4; D is ambiguous. V was trimmed by 3 bases and J by 0 bases, leaving 2 bases between them. The CDR3 has 12 amino acids. The CDR3: CASSFTNYGYTF. The CDR3 region has the DNA TGTGCCAGCAGTTTCACTAACTATGGCTACACCTTC.

This clone came up a few times. J is TRBJ1-6 and V is TRBV2, with D possibly matching TRBD1 (5 bases). V lost 6 bases and J lost 7, with 19 bases in between. Germline CDR1 and CDR2: SNHLY and FYNNEI. The CDR3 has 16 amino acids. CDR3 region: CASRPYGGVGNSPLHF. For the CDR3, the DNA is TGTGCCAGCAGGCCCTACGGGGGTGTAGGCAATTCACCCCTCCACTTT.

The count of this clone is one. V gene TRBV3-1 (or the pseudogene TRBV3-2) combines with J gene TRBJ1-2; unclear D gene. The germline V and J ends were trimmed by 0 bases and 8 bases, with 10 bases remaining between them. The germline CDR1 and CDR2 sequences are LGHDT and YNNKEL (reference sequence). The CDR3 spans 13 residues. This CDR3 reads CASSQEAVRGYTF. Written as DNA, the CDR3 is TGTGCCAGCAGCCAAGAGGCAGTGAGGGGCTACACCTTC.

This CDR3 is CASSIRGWTEAFF. The CDR3 nucleotides read TGTGCCAGTAGTATCAGGGGTTGGACTGAAGCTTTCTTT. The genes are TRBV19 and TRBJ1-1, with D tentatively TRBD1 (6 bases). The CDR3 extends over 13 amino acids. CDR1 is LNHDA, CDR2 SQIVND, per germline (reference sequence). The V end was cut by 3 bases, the J end by 5 bases, with 10 bases between.

This chain joins TRBV6-2 or TRBV6-3 and TRBJ1-2; 7 bases match TRBD1. After removal of 5 bases from V and 1 base from J, the junction contained 7 bases not matched to a gene. The CDR3 runs 15 residues. Germline loops: CDR1 MNHEY, CDR2 SVGEGT. CDR3 loop: CASSRQGRGNYGYTF. CDR3 sequence (DNA): TGTGCCAGCAGTAGACAGGGACGGGGTAACTATGGCTACACCTTC.

The chain employs TRBV19 and TRBJ2-1; TRBD2 aligns across 7 bases. V was pared by 3 bases and J by 3 bases, with 5 bases of the junction left unmatched. The length of the CDR3 is 15 residues. From germline, CDR1 is LNHDA and CDR2 SQIVND (reference sequence). CDR3 nucleotides: TGTGCCAGTAGTATGGAGCGGGGCCTCTACAATGAGCAGTTCTTC. This encodes CASSMERGLYNEQFF.

The CDR3 protein is CASSQDEGQPSYEQYF. CDR3 bases: TGTGCCAGCAGCCAAGACGAGGGACAGCCATCCTACGAGCAGTACTTC. This chain connects TRBV4-2 to TRBJ2-7; 7 positions agree with TRBD1. J was trimmed by 1 base and V by 0 bases; bases with no gene match: 6. Germline assignment: CDR1 LGHNA and CDR2 YNFKEQ. The CDR3 runs 16 residues.

CDR3 protein: CASSSWKDRAAYGYTF. Written as DNA, the CDR3 is TGTGCCAGCAGTTCATGGAAGGACAGGGCGGCCTATGGCTACACCTTC. This chain connects TRBV28 to TRBJ1-2, with 8 bases aligning to TRBD1. V gave up 4 bases and J gave up 4 bases; unmatched junction bases: 11. This CDR3 spans 16 amino acids. The germline V gene has CDR1 MDHEN and CDR2 SYDVKM.

The chain carries TRBV19 and TRBJ1-2, with 8 positions matching TRBD1. The CDR3 runs 13 residues. The ends lost 6 bases at V and 7 bases at J; junction bases unmatched: 7. Looked up from germline, CDR1 is LNHDA and CDR2 is SQIVND (reference sequence). DNA for the CDR3: TGTGCCAGTAGCTCGGGACAGGCCGCTGGCTACACCTTC. Its protein is CASSSGQAAGYTF.

J is TRBJ2-2 and V is TRBV6-2 or TRBV6-3, with TRBD1 matching over 8 bases. Germline V gene lookup returns CDR1 MNHEY and CDR2 SVGEGT. Trimming took 3 bases from V and 5 from J; bases not matched to a gene: 8. The CDR3 contains 16 residues. The CDR3 bases are TGTGCCAGCAGTTATTCCAGGACAGGGTGGACCGGGGAGCTGTTTTTT. Its protein product is CASSYSRTGWTGELFF.

This clone appeared once. This chain uses TRBV9 with TRBJ2-3, with 8 bases aligning to TRBD2. V trimming: 0 bases; J trimming: 2 bases; junction bases outside the gene matches: 11. The CDR3 is made up of 18 amino acids. Germline V lookup: CDR1 SGDLS, CDR2 YYNGEE. The CDR3 reads CASSVVAGGPLSTDTQYF. As DNA, the CDR3 is TGTGCCAGCAGCGTAGTGGCGGGGGGCCCCCTTTCCACAGATACGCAGTATTTT.

This chain joins TRBV5-6 and TRBJ2-7, with D perhaps TRBD2 (5 bases). This CDR3 has 14 residues. Trimming took off 0 bases at V and 1 base at J, with 8 bases between the two ends. CDR1 is SGHDT, CDR2 YYEEEE, per germline. CDR3 region: CASSLGEFSYEQYF. As DNA, the CDR3 is TGTGCCAGCAGCTTGGGGGAGTTTTCCTACGAGCAGTACTTC.

On this clone itself: At the DNA level, this CDR3 is encoded by other sequences in the same sample as well. This chain uses TRBV5-1 with TRBJ1-1; D not certain. From germline, CDR1 is SGHRS and CDR2 YFSETQ. V lost 0 bases to trimming and J lost 8 bases, with 5 bases between them. This CDR3 contains 11 residues. Written as DNA, the CDR3 is TGCGCCAGCAGCTTGGGAGGAGAAGCTTTCTTT. Encoded protein: CASSLGGEAFF.

This chain uses TRBV5-1 with TRBJ2-5; TRBD2 matches at 7 bases. J lost 0 bases, V lost 2 bases, and 4 bases had no gene match. CDR1 SGHRS and CDR2 YFSETQ come from the germline V gene. The CDR3 totals 15 residues. The CDR3 region has the DNA TGCGCCAGCAGCTTTGGGACTACCCACCAAGAGACCCAGTACTTC. This sequence encodes CASSFGTTHQETQYF.

The chain employs TRBV19 and TRBJ2-7; D possibly corresponds to TRBD1 (6 bases). Trimming pared 5 bases from V and 3 bases from J, leaving 20 bases between. Germline-derived CDR1 and CDR2 are LNHDA and SQIVND (reference sequence). This CDR3 has 16 amino acids. The CDR3 region is CASSLTPGTSVYEQYF. CDR3 nucleotide sequence: TGTGCCAGTAGTTTGACACCCGGGACATCGGTCTACGAGCAGTACTTC.

The rearrangement uses TRBV5-1 and TRBJ2-3; no firm D call. The CDR3 has 16 amino acids. CDR1 is SGHRS and CDR2 is YFSETQ in the germline V gene. Trimming left V 4 bases short and J 1 base short, with 16 bases between. CDR3 loop: CASSPAPHRGTDTQYF. CDR3 bases: TGCGCCAGCAGCCCCGCCCCCCATCGGGGCACAGATACGCAGTATTTT. Full variable domain (remainder filled in from reference TRBV5-1 and TRBJ2-3): KAGVTQTPRYLIKTRGQQVTLSCSPISGHRSVSWYQQTPGQGLQFLFEYFSETQRNKGNFPGRFSGRQFSNSRSEMNVSTLELGDSALYLCASSPAPHRGTDTQYFGPGTRLTVL.

The genes are TRBV7-2 and TRBJ1-1; perhaps TRBD1 as D (6 bases). V was shortened by 2 bases and J by 1 base, with 11 bases between the two germline ends. This CDR3 spans 15 amino acids. The germline CDR1 and CDR2 sequences are SGHTA and FQGNSA. CDR3 DNA sequence: TGTGCCAGCAGCTTAAGACAGGTTAAGAACACTGAAGCTTTCTTT. It specifies CASSLRQVKNTEAFF. Full variable domain (outside the CDR3, taken from reference TRBV7-2 and TRBJ1-1): GAGVSQSPSNKVTEKGKDVELRCDPISGHTALYWYRQSLGQGLEFLIYFQGNSAPDKSGLPSDRFSAERTGGSVSTLTIQRTQQEDSAVYLCASSLRQVKNTEAFFGQGTRLTVV.

The chain uses TRBV7-2 and TRBJ1-2; 7 bases are shared with TRBD1. This CDR3 has 16 amino acids. With V trimmed by 4 bases and J by 8 bases, 16 bases remained unmatched. Germline V gene sequence: CDR1 SGHTA, CDR2 FQGNSA. As DNA, the CDR3 is TGTGCCAGCAGCTCATTTGTTGGGACAGCTGGAGGAGGCTACACCTTC. It encodes CASSSFVGTAGGGYTF.

The genes are TRBV19 and TRBJ1-1; 9 positions agree with TRBD1. Trimming cost V 0 bases and J 9 bases; bases outside gene matches: 5. Germline V gene lookup returns CDR1 LNHDA and CDR2 SQIVND (reference sequence). The CDR3 contains 14 residues. CDR3 in DNA: TGTGCCAGTAGTATAGACGCGGGACAGGGTCAAGCTTTCTTT. Residues: CASSIDAGQGQAFF.